This paragraph covers one T cell receptor beta chain sequence. The germline gives CDR1 WSHSY, CDR2 SAAADI. This CDR3 has 16 residues. With 0 bases removed from V and 3 bases from J, the gap between germline ends came to 14 bases. In the original processing: The assay estimated nucleated cells by amplifying reference gene primers. Clones were read by immunoSEQ multiplex PCR, and TCRdb kept only the in-frame ones, dropping some. That table is the source of V, J and clone size, and D and trimming were worked out from the DNA. The sample lists around 200,000 clones, roughly 80% seen once, with roughly 14% in the top ten. This sample is part of a study of blood T cell repertoires in COVID-19. About the research overall: COVID-19 samples collected from the United States, Italy and Spain covered acute and convalescent phases. Sample material is recorded as cDNA or gDNA derived from T cells, B-cell-depleted T cells, or PBMCs.

This chain uses TRBV10-2 with TRBJ1-2, with D possibly matching TRBD1 (6 bases). The receptor was isolated from a young man with active or convalescent COVID-19. Sequencing was carried out using peripheral blood. The CDR3 DNA follows: TGCGCCAGCAGTGAGTCTGATACGTCAGGGGACTATGGCTACACCTTC. Amino acid sequence: CASSESDTSGDYGYTF.